This TCR beta chain was captured by sequencing in a study of T cells in Graves' hyperthyroidism and ophthalmopathy (dated by TCRdb to 2018 to 2020). Regarding the research as a whole: Peripheral blood was sampled at the time of initial diagnosis, prior to any treatment. TCR V-J signatures able to tell the groups apart were searched for in a discovery cohort of approximately 95 patients, of whom 43 had Graves' ophthalmopathy and some 60 had stable Graves' hyperthyroidism. According to the paper, TCR Vbeta CDR3 sequencing was carried out on 135 peripheral blood samples, which came from fewer than 50 ophthalmopathy, around 74 hyperthyroidism and roughly 17 progressor patients. In more than 5 Graves' hyperthyroidism patients, the study also compared T-cell repertoires from thyroid tissue with T-cell repertoires from blood. Whether ophthalmopathy could be predicted prospectively was tested in an independent validation cohort made up of roughly 20 hyperthyroidism patients plus 17 patients who later progressed to ophthalmopathy. Following sampling, methimazole starting at 30 mg daily was given to hyperthyroidism patients, and high-dose intravenous methylprednisolone was given to ophthalmopathy patients. The 95 to 100 discovery patients were divided at random into training and test sets in a 7:3 ratio. General study outcomes and caveats: Most expanded thyroid clonotypes (frequency above 0.001) were also detected in blood, a finding suggesting that blood repertoires may reflect thyroid immune responses. A model built on a 13 V-J signature distinguished ophthalmopathy from stable hyperthyroidism, reaching about 88% sensitivity and around 81% specificity in cross-validation and 80%/75% in testing. Sample size was not statistically predetermined, and investigators were not blinded to group allocation. In validation, the model predicted progression to ophthalmopathy a median of about 6.5 months before onset, with approximately 71% sensitivity and 72.22% specificity.

Trimming leaves V shorter by 5 bases and J shorter by 2 bases, with the junction holding 3 bases beyond the gene matches. The germline V gene gives CDR1 as SNHLY and CDR2 as FYNNEI. The CDR3 covers 14 residues, taking in both the cysteine and the phenylalanine. Just the 42-base CDR3 DNA is kept, in frame starting at base 1. Graves' hyperthyroidism was defined as stable when no progression to ophthalmopathy occurred over 18 months of follow-up. Hyperthyroidism patients were newly diagnosed, with disease duration under 2 months, and aged 18 to 65 years. The study excluded patients with uncontrolled infections, other autoimmune diseases, pregnancy or lactation. Diagnoses were based on clinical symptoms, serum thyroxine and TRAb, thyroid ultrasound and orbital computed tomography. PBMCs were isolated from about 10 ml of fresh peripheral blood by Ficoll-Paque density gradient centrifugation. Total RNA was extracted using Trizol reagent, and RNA quality was assessed on an Agilent 2100 Bioanalyzer.

The TCR beta CDR3 regions were amplified from RNA transcripts. The first round of RT-PCR for the TCR CDR3 was performed with the HTBI primer set and the Qiagen OneStep RT-PCR kit. A second multiplex PCR round built the libraries, followed by size selection and purification. Libraries were sequenced paired-end with 100 bp reads on an Illumina HiSeq2000. The original methods were these. SOAPnuke was used to process the raw data, throwing out any read that contained adapters or uncalled bases, had a mean Phred below 15, or lacked an exact constant-primer or identifier match. COPE v1.2.5 was used to merge high-quality paired reads, and clonotypes were defined as unique nucleotide sequences. MiTCR v1.1 was used to align the clonotypes against IMGT TRBV, TRBD and TRBJ reference segments. Analysis was restricted to V-J combinations with a frequency above 0.0001, which covered 99.2% of repertoires. A TCS score was defined as the ratio between F50 (clonal expansion) and ExV (chaos), using BLOSUM62-based TCRdist between CDR3 peptides within each V-J. Welch's t-statistics and random forest reduced 500 to 650 V-J features to roughly 13, which were used in a naive Bayes classifier (R e1071). TCRdb applied fastp at Q25 and MiXCR to the public reads, then kept only in-frame beta chains. CDR3 protein sequences are deduplicated, and each keeps its most common genes and DNA. Here the V and J calls rest on TCRdb's processing, not on the authors' analysis. For this sample the table gives fewer than 600,000 distinct CDR3 sequences, of which around 15% were detected only once. Around 17% of the sample belongs to the ten largest clones.

This clonotype was counted many times. Its specific antigen is unknown. The sample holds no much larger clone one base away, and base qualities are not on file. This TCR was sampled from a young woman with Graves' hyperthyroidism. The source material was blood. The chain links TRBV2 with TRBJ2-1, and 7 junctional nucleotides match TRBD2. CDR3 protein: CASSLLATYNEQFF. The bases read TGTGCCAGCAGTCTACTAGCGACCTACAATGAGCAGTTCTTC. When the CDR3 is completed using the reference TRBV2 and TRBJ2-1 genes on either side, the full variable domain is EPEVTQTPSHQVTQMGQEVILRCVPISNHLYFYWYRQILGQKVEFLVSFYNNEISEKSEIFDDQFSVERPDGSNFTLKIRSTKLEDSAMYFCASSLLATYNEQFFGPGTRLTVL.